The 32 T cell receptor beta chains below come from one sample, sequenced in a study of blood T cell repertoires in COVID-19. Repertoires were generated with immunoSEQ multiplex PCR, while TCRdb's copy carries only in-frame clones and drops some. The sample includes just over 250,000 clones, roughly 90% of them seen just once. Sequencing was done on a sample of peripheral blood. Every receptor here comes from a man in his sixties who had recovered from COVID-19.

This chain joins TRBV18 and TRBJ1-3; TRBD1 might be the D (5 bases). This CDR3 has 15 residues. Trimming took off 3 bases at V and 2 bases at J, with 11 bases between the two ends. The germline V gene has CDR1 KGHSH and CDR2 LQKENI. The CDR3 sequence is CASSPKVGPGNTIYF. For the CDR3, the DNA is TGTGCCAGCTCACCCAAGGTGGGGCCTGGAAACACCATATATTTT.

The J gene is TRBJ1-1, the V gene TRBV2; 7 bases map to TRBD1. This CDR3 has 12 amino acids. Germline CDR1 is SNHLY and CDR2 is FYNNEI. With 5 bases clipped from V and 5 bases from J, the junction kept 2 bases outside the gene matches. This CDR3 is CASSQDRTEAFF. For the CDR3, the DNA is TGTGCCAGCAGTCAGGACAGGACTGAAGCTTTCTTT.

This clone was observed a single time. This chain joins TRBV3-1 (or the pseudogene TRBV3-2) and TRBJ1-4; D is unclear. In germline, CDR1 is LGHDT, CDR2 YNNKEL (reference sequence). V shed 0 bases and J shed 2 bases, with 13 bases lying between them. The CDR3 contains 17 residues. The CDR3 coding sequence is TGTGCCAGCAGCCAAGATTCCACGGGAGCTACTAATGAAAAACTGTTTTTT. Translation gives CASSQDSTGATNEKLFF.

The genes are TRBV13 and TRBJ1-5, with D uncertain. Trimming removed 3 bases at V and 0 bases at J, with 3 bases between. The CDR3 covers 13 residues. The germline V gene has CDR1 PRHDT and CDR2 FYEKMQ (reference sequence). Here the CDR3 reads CASSLYSNQPQHF. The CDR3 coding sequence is TGTGCCAGCAGCTTGTATAGCAATCAGCCCCAGCATTTT. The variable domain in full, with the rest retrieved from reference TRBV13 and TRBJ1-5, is AAGVIQSPRHLIKEKRETATLKCYPIPRHDTVYWYQQGPGQDPQFLISFYEKMQSDKGSIPDRFSAQQFSDYHSELNMSSLELGDSALYFCASSLYSNQPQHFGDGTRLSIL.

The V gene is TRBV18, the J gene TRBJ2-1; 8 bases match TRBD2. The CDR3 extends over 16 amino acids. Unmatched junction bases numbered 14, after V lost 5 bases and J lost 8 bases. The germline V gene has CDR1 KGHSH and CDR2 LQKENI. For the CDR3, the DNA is TGTGCCAGCTCAGGGTTAGCGGGGCTACTTTGGGATGAGCAGTTCTTC. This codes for CASSGLAGLLWDEQFF. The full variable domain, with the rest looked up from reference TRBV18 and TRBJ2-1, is NAGVMQNPRHLVRRRGQEARLRCSPMKGHSHVYWYRQLPEEGLKFMVYLQKENIIDESGMPKERFSAEFPKEGPSILRIQQVVRGDSAAYFCASSGLAGLLWDEQFFGPGTRLTVL.

The DNA for the CDR3 is TGTGCCAGTAGTATAGTGCAGGGCTCTGCTGGCTACACCTTC. Translation: CASSIVQGSAGYTF. This sequence joins TRBV19 and TRBJ1-2; D might be TRBD1 (5 bases). Trimming shortened V by 1 base and J by 7 bases, and 13 bases separated the two germline ends. The CDR3 covers 14 residues. Germline V gives CDR1 LNHDA, CDR2 SQIVND (reference sequence).

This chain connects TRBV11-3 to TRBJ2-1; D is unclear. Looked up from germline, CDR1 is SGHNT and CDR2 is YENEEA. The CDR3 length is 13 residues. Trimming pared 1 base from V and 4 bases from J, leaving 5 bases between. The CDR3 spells CASSLGLYNEQFF. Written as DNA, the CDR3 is TGTGCCAGCAGCTTAGGGCTTTACAATGAGCAGTTCTTC.

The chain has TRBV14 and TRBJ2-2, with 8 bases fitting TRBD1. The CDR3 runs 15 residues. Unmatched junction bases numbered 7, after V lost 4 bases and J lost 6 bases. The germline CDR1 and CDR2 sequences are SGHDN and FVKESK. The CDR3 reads CASSPSRGPSGELFF. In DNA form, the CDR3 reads TGTGCCAGCAGCCCGTCCAGGGGGCCATCCGGGGAGCTGTTTTTT. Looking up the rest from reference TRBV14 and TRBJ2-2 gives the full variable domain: EAGVTQFPSHSVIEKGQTVTLRCDPISGHDNLYWYRRVMGKEIKFLLHFVKESKQDESGMPNNRFLAERTGGTYSTLKVQPAELEDSGVYFCASSPSRGPSGELFFGEGSRLTVL.

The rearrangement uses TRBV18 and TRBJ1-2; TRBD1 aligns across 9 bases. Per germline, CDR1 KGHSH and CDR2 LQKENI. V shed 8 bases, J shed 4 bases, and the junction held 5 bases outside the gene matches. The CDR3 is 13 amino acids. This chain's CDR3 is CASQRTGVYGYTF. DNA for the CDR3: TGTGCCAGCCAACGGACAGGGGTCTATGGCTACACCTTC. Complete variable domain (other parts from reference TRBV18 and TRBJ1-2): NAGVMQNPRHLVRRRGQEARLRCSPMKGHSHVYWYRQLPEEGLKFMVYLQKENIIDESGMPKERFSAEFPKEGPSILRIQQVVRGDSAAYFCASQRTGVYGYTFGSGTRLTVV.

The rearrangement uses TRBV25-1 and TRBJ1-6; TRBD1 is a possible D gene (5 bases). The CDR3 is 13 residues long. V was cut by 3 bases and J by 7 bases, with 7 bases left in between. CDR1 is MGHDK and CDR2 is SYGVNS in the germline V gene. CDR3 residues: CASSDKGNSPLHF. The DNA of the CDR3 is TGTGCCAGCAGTGACAAGGGGAATTCACCCCTCCACTTT.

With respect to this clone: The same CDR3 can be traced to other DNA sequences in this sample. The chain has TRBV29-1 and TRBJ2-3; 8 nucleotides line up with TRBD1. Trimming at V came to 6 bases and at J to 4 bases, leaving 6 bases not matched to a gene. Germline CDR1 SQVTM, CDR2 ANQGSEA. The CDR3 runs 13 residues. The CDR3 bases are TGCAGCGTCCCTGGACAGGGTCCAGATACGCAGTATTTT. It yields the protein CSVPGQGPDTQYF.

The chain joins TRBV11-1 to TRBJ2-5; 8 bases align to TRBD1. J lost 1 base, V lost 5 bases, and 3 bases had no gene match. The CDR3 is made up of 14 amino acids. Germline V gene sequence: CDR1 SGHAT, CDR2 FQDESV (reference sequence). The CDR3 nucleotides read TGTGCCAGCAGCAAGGACAGGGCCCAAGAGACCCAGTACTTC. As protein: CASSKDRAQETQYF.

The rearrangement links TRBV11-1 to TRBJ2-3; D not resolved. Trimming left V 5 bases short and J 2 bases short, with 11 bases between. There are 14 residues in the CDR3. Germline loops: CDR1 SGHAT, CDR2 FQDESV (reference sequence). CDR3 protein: CASSTNRLTDTQYF. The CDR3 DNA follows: TGTGCCAGCAGCACTAACCGGCTCACAGATACGCAGTATTTT.

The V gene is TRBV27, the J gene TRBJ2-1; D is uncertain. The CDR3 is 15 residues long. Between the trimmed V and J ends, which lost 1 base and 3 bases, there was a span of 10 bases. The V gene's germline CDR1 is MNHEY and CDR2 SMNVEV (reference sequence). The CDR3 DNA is TGTGCCAGCAGTTTATTCACCGCGATCTACAATGAGCAGTTCTTC. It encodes CASSLFTAIYNEQFF.

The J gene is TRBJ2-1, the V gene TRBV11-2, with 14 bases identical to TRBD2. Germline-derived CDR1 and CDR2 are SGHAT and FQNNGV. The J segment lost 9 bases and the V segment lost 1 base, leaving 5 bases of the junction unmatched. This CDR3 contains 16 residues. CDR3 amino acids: CASSLGLAGGQGEQFF. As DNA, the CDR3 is TGTGCCAGCAGCTTAGGACTAGCGGGGGGGCAGGGTGAGCAGTTCTTC.

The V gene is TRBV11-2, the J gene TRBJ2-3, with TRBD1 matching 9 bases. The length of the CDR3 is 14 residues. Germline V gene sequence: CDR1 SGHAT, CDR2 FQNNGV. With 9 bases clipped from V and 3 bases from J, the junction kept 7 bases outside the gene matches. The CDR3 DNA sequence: TGTGCCAGTAGACAGGGGGGTCGGACAGATACGCAGTATTTT. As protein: CASRQGGRTDTQYF.

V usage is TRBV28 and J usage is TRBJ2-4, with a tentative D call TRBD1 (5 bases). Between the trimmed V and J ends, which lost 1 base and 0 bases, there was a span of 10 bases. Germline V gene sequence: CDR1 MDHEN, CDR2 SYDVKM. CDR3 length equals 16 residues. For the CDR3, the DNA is TGTGCCAGCAGTTTATCAGGGCCTCGAGCCAAAAACATTCAGTACTTC. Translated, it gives CASSLSGPRAKNIQYF. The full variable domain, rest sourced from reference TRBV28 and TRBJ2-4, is DVKVTQSSRYLVKRTGEKVFLECVQDMDHENMFWYRQDPGLGLRLIYFSYDVKMKEKGDIPEGYSVSREKKERFSLILESASTNQTSMYLCASSLSGPRAKNIQYFGAGTRLSVL.

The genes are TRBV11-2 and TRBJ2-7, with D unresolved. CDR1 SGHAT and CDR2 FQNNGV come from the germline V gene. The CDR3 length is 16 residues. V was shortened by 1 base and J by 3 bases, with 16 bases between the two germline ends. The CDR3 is CASSLVGTNLRYEQYF. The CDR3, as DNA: TGTGCCAGCAGCTTAGTGGGCACGAACCTCCGCTACGAGCAGTACTTC.

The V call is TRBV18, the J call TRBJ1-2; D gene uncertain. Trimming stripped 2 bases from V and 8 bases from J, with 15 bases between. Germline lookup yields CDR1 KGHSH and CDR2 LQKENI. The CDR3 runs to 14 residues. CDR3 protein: CASSPRSGNDGYTF. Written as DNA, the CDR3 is TGTGCCAGCTCACCAAGGTCCGGGAACGACGGCTACACCTTC.

The CDR3 DNA reads as TGCAGCGTTGAAGTTGGGCGGGGACAGGGGCCGAACTATGGCTACACCTTC. As protein: CSVEVGRGQGPNYGYTF. V is TRBV29-1 and J is TRBJ1-2; 10 bases map to TRBD1. CDR1 and CDR2 (germline): SQVTM, ANQGSEA. CDR3 length: 17 amino acids. V gave up 1 base and J gave up 2 bases; unmatched junction bases: 10. Using reference TRBV29-1 and TRBJ1-2 for the parts outside the CDR3, the full variable domain is SAVISQKPSRDICQRGTSLTIQCQVDSQVTMMFWYRQQPGQSLTLIATANQGSEATYESGFVIDKFPISRPNLTFSTLTVSNMSPEDSSIYLCSVEVGRGQGPNYGYTFGSGTRLTVV.

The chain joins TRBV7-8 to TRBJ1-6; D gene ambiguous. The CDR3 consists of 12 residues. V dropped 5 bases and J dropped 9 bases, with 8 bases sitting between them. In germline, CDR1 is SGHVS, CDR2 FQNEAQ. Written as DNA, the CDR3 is TGTGCCAGCAGCCTCTCCGTTTCACCCCTCCACTTT. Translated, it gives CASSLSVSPLHF.

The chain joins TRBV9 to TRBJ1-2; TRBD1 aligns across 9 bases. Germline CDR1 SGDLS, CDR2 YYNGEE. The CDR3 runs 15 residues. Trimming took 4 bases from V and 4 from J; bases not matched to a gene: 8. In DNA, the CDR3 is TGTGCCAGCAGCCCGGGGGACAGGGAGGCCTATGGCTACACCTTC. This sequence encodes CASSPGDREAYGYTF.

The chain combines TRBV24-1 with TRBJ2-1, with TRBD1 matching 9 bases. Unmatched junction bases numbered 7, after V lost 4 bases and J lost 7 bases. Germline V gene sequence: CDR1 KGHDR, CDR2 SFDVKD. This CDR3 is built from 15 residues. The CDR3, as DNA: TGTGCCACCAGTGAACAAGGGACAGGGACGAATGAGCAGTTCTTC. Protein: CATSEQGTGTNEQFF.

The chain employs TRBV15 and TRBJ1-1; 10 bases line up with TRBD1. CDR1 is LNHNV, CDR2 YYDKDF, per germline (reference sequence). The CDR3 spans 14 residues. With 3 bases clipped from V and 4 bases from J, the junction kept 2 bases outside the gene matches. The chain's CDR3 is CATSRGQGITEAFF. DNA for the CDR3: TGTGCCACCAGCAGGGGACAGGGGATCACTGAAGCTTTCTTT.

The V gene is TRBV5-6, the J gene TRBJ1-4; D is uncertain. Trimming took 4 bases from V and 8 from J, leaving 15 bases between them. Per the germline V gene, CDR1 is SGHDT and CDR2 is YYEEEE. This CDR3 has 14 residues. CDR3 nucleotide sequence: TGTGCCAGCAGCGCGACCGGGATCGACGAAAAACTGTTTTTT. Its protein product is CASSATGIDEKLFF. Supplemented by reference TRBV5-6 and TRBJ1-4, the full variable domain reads DAGVTQSPTHLIKTRGQQVTLRCSPKSGHDTVSWYQQALGQGPQFIFQYYEEEERQRGNFPDRFSGHQFPNYSSELNVNALLLGDSALYLCASSATGIDEKLFFGSGTQLSVL.

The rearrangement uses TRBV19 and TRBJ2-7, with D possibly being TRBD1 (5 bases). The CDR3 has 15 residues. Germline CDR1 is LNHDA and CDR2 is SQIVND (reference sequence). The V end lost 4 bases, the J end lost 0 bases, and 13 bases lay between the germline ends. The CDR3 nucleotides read TGTGCCAGTAGTAGATTGGGGCTGGGCTCCTACGAGCAGTACTTC. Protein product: CASSRLGLGSYEQYF.

CDR3 coding DNA: TGTGCCAGCAGCCTCGGACAGACCGAGAACACTGAAGCTTTCTTT. This codes for CASSLGQTENTEAFF. The chain links TRBV7-9 to TRBJ1-1, with D tentatively TRBD1 (6 bases). With 5 bases removed from V and 1 base from J, the gap between germline ends came to 14 bases. CDR1 and CDR2 (germline): SEHNR, FQNEAQ (reference sequence). CDR3 length: 15 residues.

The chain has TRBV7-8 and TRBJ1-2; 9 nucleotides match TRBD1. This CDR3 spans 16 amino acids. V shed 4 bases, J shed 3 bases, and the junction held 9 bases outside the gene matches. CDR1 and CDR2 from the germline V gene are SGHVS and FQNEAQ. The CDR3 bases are TGTGCCAGCAGCTGGGACAGGGTGAACGGGGACTATGGCTACACCTTC. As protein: CASSWDRVNGDYGYTF.

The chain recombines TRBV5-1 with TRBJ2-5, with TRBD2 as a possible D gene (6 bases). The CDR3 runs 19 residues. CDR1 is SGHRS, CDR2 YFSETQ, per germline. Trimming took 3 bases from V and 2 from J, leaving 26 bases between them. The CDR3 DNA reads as TGCGCCAGCAGCTCCACCGGGACTTGGGTGGGGACCCCACAAGAGACCCAGTACTTC. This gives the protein CASSSTGTWVGTPQETQYF.

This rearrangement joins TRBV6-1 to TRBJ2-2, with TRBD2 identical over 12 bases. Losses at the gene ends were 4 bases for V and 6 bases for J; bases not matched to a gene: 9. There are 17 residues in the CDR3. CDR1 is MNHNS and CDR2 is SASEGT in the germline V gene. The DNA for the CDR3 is TGTGCCAGCAGTGGAAAGGCTAGCGGGGGGGCCGCCGGGGAGCTGTTTTTT. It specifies CASSGKASGGAAGELFF.

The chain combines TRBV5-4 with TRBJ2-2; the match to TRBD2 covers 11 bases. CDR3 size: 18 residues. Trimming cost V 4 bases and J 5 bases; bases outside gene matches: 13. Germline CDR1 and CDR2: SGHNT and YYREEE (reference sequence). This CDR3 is CASSPGVAGGAGTGELFF. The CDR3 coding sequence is TGTGCCAGCAGCCCCGGAGTAGCGGGGGGGGCAGGGACCGGGGAGCTGTTTTTT.

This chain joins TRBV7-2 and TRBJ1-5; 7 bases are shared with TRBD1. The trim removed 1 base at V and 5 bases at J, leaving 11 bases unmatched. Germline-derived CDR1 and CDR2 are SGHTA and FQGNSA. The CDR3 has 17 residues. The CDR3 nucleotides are TGTGCCAGCAGCTTAGGATCCCGGGACAGAGCCCATCAGCCCCAGCATTTT. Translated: CASSLGSRDRAHQPQHF. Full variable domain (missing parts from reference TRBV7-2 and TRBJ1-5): GAGVSQSPSNKVTEKGKDVELRCDPISGHTALYWYRQSLGQGLEFLIYFQGNSAPDKSGLPSDRFSAERTGGSVSTLTIQRTQQEDSAVYLCASSLGSRDRAHQPQHFGDGTRLSIL.